A selection of T cell receptor beta chains follows, all from one sample in a study of shared clonotypes between healthy human individuals. The repertoire was sequenced with immunoSEQ multiplex PCR; TCRdb's copy has only in-frame clones and lacks some. Here the sample spans about 2,100,000 clones, roughly 91% being singletons. Sequenced sample: naive CD8+ T cells from PBMCs. These receptors were collected from a man in his late teens or twenties in good health. Some clones in this sample may be carry-over from other donors' samples. Both conserved end residues are part of each CDR3. A D gene is named only where the DNA matches it firmly. Size is stated for part of the rows, as once, few or many counts, or as a class when the clone is expanded.

abundance	j_gene	d_gene	v_gene	CDR3nt	CDR3aa
-	TRBJ1-5	-	TRBV27	TGTGCCAGCAGTTTATGGGTCGGGCAGCCCCAGCATTTT	CASSLWVGQPQHF
-	TRBJ1-1	-	TRBV6-5	TGTGCCAGCAGTCAGGGAGAAGAAGCTTTCTTT	CASSQGEEAFF
once	TRBJ2-3	TRBD1	TRBV10-3	TGTGCCATCAGTGAGAAAACCAGGGGGACAGGGCGGATAGATACGCAGTATTTT	CAISEKTRGTGRIDTQYF
-	TRBJ1-4	-	TRBV5-8	TGTGCCAGCAGCTTTCCCCAGAGTACCCTGTTTTTT	CASSFPQSTLFF
-	TRBJ2-3	TRBD2	TRBV6-4	TGTGCCAGCAGTGGCTGGGCTAGCGGCCGGCAGGATACGCAGTATTTT	CASSGWASGRQDTQYF
-	TRBJ2-5	-	TRBV19	TGTGCCAGTAGTATCGTCCGAGGAGGCGAGACCCAGTACTTC	CASSIVRGGETQYF
-	TRBJ1-2	-	TRBV4-1	TGCGCCAGCAGCCAAGAGGAGTTAGACTATGGCTACACCTTC	CASSQEELDYGYTF
-	TRBJ1-1	-	TRBV4-2	TGTGCCAGCAGCCAACCGACAGGAATGAACACTGAAGCTTTCTTT	CASSQPTGMNTEAFF
-	TRBJ2-5	TRBD2	TRBV29-1	TGCAGCGTTGTTCCCCCGACTAGCGGGAGTGAAGAGACCCAGTACTTC	CSVVPPTSGSEETQYF
-	TRBJ2-1	-	TRBV7-2	TGTGCCAGCAGCTTTTGGGGCTACAATGAGCAGTTCTTC	CASSFWGYNEQFF
-	TRBJ2-7	-	TRBV5-5	TGTGCCAGCAGCTTGGGCGACAGGCACGAGCAGTACTTC	CASSLGDRHEQYF
once	TRBJ2-7	-	TRBV27	TGTGCCAGCAGCTCAGAGACTATCTCCTACGAGCAGTACTTC	CASSSETISYEQYF
-	TRBJ2-1	-	TRBV5-6	TGTGCCAGCAGCCCAGGGAGTCTCCACAATGAGCAGTTCTTC	CASSPGSLHNEQFF
once	TRBJ2-3	TRBD2	TRBV5-4	TGTGCCAGCAGCTTCCGGGCGGGAGGACTCACAGATACGCAGTATTTT	CASSFRAGGLTDTQYF
-	TRBJ1-4	-	TRBV6-1	TGTGCCAGCTATAATGAAAAACTGTTTTTT	CASYNEKLFF
-	TRBJ2-1	-	TRBV30	TGTGCCTGGAGTCCGGACTACGGACTCAATGAGCAGTTCTTC	CAWSPDYGLNEQFF
-	TRBJ2-5	TRBD2	TRBV9	TGTGCCAGCACCCTTAGCGGGAGGGCCCAAGAGACCCAGTACTTC	CASTLSGRAQETQYF
-	TRBJ2-7	-	TRBV14	TGTGCCAGCAGCCAAGAGGCAGGGTCCCACGAGCAGTACTTC	CASSQEAGSHEQYF
-	TRBJ2-7	-	TRBV6-1	TGTGCCAGCAGTGAATTCCGGCGGCTACCCTCCTACGAGCAGTACTTC	CASSEFRRLPSYEQYF
-	TRBJ2-7	-	TRBV27	TGTGCCAGCAGTTTAATAGGGGGAACCTCCTACGAGCAGTACTTC	CASSLIGGTSYEQYF
-	TRBJ1-2	-	TRBV10-2	TGCGCCAGCAGTGAGGCGATTTTGAGCCCCTATGGCTACACCTTC	CASSEAILSPYGYTF
-	TRBJ2-7	-	TRBV6-5	TGTGCCAGCAGTTACTCGGGGGCTTCGTGGGGTTACGAGCAGTACTTC	CASSYSGASWGYEQYF
-	TRBJ1-1	-	TRBV25-1	TGTGCCAGCAGTGAATGGGGGGGGCGCACAGCTTTCTTT	CASSEWGGRTAFF
-	TRBJ1-1	TRBD1	TRBV27	TGTGCCAGCAGTCCTAATGACAGGGCTCACACTGAAGCTTTCTTT	CASSPNDRAHTEAFF
-	TRBJ1-4	-	TRBV9	TGTGCCAGCAGCACCGGACAGCGCACAACTAATGAAAAACTGTTTTTT	CASSTGQRTTNEKLFF
-	TRBJ2-3	TRBD2	TRBV27	TGTGCCAGCAGTCGACCCGGGACTAGCGGCCGGAGCACAGATACGCAGTATTTT	CASSRPGTSGRSTDTQYF